A single count supports the clone carrying this TCR beta chain. Other nucleotide sequences in the sample specify the same CDR3. These data come from a study of cytomegalovirus exposure and HLA in healthy donors. Here immunoSEQ multiplex PCR was the method, and the copy in TCRdb shows in-frame clones only, minus some. Of 130,000 to 150,000 clones listed, approximately 92% are singletons. The TCR originated in a young woman in good health and CMV-seropositive. Specimen: PBMCs.

The CDR3 is CAWSDGTGPNYGYTF. In nucleotides, the CDR3 is TGTGCCTGGAGTGACGGGACAGGACCCAACTATGGCTACACCTTC. The rearrangement links TRBV30 to TRBJ1-2, with 8 positions matching TRBD1. CDR1 and CDR2 from the germline V gene are GTSNPN and SVGIG (reference sequence). This CDR3 region has 15 residues. The V gene end was trimmed by 1 base and the J gene end by 2 bases; junction bases not matched to a gene: 6. Full variable domain (missing parts from reference TRBV30 and TRBJ1-2): SQTIHQWPATLVQPVGSPLSLECTVEGTSNPNLYWYRQAAGRGLQLLFYSVGIGQISSEVPQNLSASRPQDRQFILSSKKLLLSDSGFYLCAWSDGTGPNYGYTFGSGTRLTVV.